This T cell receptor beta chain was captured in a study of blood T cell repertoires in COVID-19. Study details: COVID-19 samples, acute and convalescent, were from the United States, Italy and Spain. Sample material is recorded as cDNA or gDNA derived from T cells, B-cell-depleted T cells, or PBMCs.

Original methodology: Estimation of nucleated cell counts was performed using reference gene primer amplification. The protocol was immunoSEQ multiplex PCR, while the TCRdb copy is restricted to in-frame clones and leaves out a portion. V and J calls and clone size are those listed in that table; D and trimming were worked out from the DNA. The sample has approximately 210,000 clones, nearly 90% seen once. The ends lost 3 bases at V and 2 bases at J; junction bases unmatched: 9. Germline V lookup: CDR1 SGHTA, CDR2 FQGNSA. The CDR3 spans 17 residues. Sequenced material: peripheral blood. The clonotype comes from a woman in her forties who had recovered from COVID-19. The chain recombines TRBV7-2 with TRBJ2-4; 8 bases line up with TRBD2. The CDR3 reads CASSFYLAGPTKNIQYF. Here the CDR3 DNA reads TGTGCCAGCAGCTTCTATCTAGCGGGCCCGACCAAAAACATTCAGTACTTC.